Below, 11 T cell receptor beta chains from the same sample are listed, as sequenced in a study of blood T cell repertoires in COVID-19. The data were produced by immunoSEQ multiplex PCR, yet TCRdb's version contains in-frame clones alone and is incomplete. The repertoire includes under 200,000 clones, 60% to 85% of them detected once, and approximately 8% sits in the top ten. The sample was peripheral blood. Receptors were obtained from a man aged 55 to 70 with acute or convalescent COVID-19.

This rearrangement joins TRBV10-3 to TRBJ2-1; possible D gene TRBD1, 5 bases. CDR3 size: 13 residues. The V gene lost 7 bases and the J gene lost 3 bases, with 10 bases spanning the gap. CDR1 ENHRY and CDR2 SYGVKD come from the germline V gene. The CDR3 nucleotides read TGTGCCATCAAGGCAGGGTACTACAATGAGCAGTTCTTC. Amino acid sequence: CAIKAGYYNEQFF.

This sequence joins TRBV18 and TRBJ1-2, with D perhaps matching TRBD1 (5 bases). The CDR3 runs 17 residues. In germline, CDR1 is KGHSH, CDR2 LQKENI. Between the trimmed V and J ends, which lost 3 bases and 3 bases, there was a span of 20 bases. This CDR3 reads CASSPTQEWGLYYGYTF. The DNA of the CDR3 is TGTGCCAGCTCACCTACCCAGGAGTGGGGCTTGTACTATGGCTACACCTTC.

The CDR3 is CASSLAGGVGEQYF. CDR3 bases: TGTGCCAGCAGCTTGGCCGGGGGAGTGGGCGAGCAGTACTTC. J is TRBJ2-7 and V is TRBV5-6, with D possibly TRBD2 on 6 matching bases. CDR1 is SGHDT and CDR2 is YYEEEE in the germline V gene. Trimming took off 0 bases at V and 6 bases at J, with 13 bases between the two ends. The CDR3 is made up of 14 amino acids.

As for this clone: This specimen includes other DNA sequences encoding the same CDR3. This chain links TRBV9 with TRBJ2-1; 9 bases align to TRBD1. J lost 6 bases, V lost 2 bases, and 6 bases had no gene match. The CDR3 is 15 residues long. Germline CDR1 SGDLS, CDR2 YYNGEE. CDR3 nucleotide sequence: TGTGCCAGCAGCGTGGGGGGACAGGGCGGCAATGAGCAGTTCTTC. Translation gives CASSVGGQGGNEQFF.

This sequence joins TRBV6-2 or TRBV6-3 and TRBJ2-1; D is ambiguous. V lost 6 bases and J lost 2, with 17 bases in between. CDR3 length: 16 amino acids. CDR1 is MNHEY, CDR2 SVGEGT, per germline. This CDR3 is CASSPWVRQTYNEQFF. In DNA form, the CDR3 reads TGTGCCAGCAGCCCATGGGTCAGGCAAACCTACAATGAGCAGTTCTTC.

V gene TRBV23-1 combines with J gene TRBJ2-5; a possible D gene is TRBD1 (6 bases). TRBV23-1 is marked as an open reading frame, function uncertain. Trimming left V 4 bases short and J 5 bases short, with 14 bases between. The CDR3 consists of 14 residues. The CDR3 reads CASSLRGSVETQYF. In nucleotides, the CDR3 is TGCGCCAGCAGTCTCAGGGGTAGCGTGGAGACCCAGTACTTC.

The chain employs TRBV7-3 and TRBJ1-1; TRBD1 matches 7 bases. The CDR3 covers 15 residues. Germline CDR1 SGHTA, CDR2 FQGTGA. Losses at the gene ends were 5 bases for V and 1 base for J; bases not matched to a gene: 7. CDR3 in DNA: TGTGCCAGCAGCCCAGGACAGGCTTCGAACACTGAAGCTTTCTTT. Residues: CASSPGQASNTEAFF.

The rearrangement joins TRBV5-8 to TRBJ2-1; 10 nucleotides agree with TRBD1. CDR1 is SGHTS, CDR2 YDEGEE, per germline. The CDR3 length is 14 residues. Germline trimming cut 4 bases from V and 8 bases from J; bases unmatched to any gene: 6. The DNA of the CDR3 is TGTGCCAGCAGCCGAGGGGACAGGGGCTATGAGCAGTTCTTC. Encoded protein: CASSRGDRGYEQFF.

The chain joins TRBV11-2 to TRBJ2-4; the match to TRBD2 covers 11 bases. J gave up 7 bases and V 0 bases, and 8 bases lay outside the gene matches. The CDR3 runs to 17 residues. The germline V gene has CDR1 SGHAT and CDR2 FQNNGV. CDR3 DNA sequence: TGTGCCAGCAGCTTAGATCTAGCGGGGGGCTGGAGGAACATTCAGTACTTC. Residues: CASSLDLAGGWRNIQYF. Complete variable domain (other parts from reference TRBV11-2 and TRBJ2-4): EAGVAQSPRYKIIEKRQSVAFWCNPISGHATLYWYQQILGQGPKLLIQFQNNGVVDDSQLPKDRFSAERLKGVDSTLKIQPAKLEDSAVYLCASSLDLAGGWRNIQYFGAGTRLSVL.

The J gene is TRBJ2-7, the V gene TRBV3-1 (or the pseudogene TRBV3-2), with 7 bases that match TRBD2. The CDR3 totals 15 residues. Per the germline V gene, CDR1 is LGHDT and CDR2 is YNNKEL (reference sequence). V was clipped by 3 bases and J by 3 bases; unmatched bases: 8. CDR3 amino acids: CASSHSLSGNYEQYF. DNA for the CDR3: TGTGCCAGCAGCCACTCCCTCAGCGGGAACTACGAGCAGTACTTC.

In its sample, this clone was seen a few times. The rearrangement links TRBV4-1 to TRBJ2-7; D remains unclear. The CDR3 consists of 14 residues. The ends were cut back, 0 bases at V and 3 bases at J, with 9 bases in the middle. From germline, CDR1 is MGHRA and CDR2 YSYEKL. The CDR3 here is CASSQDQRGYEQYF. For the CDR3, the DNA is TGCGCCAGCAGCCAAGATCAGAGAGGCTACGAGCAGTACTTC.